This T cell receptor (beta chain) stems from a study of T cell responses to AZD1222 COVID-19 vaccine. Whole-study findings and limits: Only a handful of AZD1222 recipients were seropositive at baseline. Among the donors, most were white British and more were female, and clonal diversity was possibly underestimated. Spike-specific TCR repertoires showed rising breadth and depth after two AZD1222 doses.

Some second doses came at about 4 weeks and others at about 12 weeks; these were pooled. Libraries were prepared by immunoSEQ multiplex PCR; TCRdb keeps only in-frame clonotypes and omits some of them. The sample lists 40,000 to 60,000 clones; 70% to 90% were seen once. This CDR3 is 12 amino acids long. Germline V gives CDR1 MDHEN, CDR2 SYDVKM. Trimming left V 7 bases short and J 5 bases short, with 11 bases between. Points on this clone: Antigen: not known.

The clonotype originates from an adult who received the AZD1222 COVID-19 vaccine. Source: peripheral blood, taken 28 days after the second AZD1222 dose. The chain employs TRBV28 and TRBJ1-1, with D possibly matching TRBD1 (5 bases). CDR3 amino acids: CASTQGLTEAFF. The DNA of the CDR3 is TGTGCCAGCACTCAGGGTTTAACTGAAGCTTTCTTT.